A selection of T cell receptor beta chains follows, all from one sample in a study of cytomegalovirus exposure and HLA in healthy donors. Clones were sequenced by immunoSEQ multiplex PCR, and TCRdb holds only the in-frame ones, with some missing. Here the sample spans 150,000 to 200,000 clones, around 96% being singletons. The sample comprised PBMCs. Receptors originate from a woman under 30 in good health and CMV-seronegative. CDR3s include the opening cysteine and the closing phenylalanine or tryptophan. Each record gives: CDR3 length, clone size, D gene, V gene, J gene, CDR3 protein, CDR3 DNA. D genes are given only for firm matches. Some rows mark clone size as missing; the rest say once, few, many or name a class of expanded clone.

length: 18; size: NA; D: NA; V: TRBV19; J: TRBJ1-5; CDR3: CASSPVLRSSESNQPQHF; DNA: TGTGCCAGTAGTCCTGTGCTCCGGAGCTCGGAAAGCAATCAGCCCCAGCATTTT
length: 15; size: NA; D: TRBD1; V: TRBV5-4; J: TRBJ2-7; CDR3: CASRPLGQGSYEQYF; DNA: TGTGCCAGCAGACCTTTAGGACAGGGCTCCTACGAGCAGTACTTC
length: 15; size: NA; D: TRBD2; V: TRBV7-9; J: TRBJ2-1; CDR3: CASSLPRGAPHEQFF; DNA: TGTGCCAGCAGCTTGCCGCGGGGGGCCCCCCATGAGCAGTTCTTC
length: 17; size: NA; D: TRBD2; V: TRBV5-1; J: TRBJ2-1; CDR3: CASSRLSSGGGLNEQFF; DNA: TGCGCCAGCAGCCGTCTTAGTAGCGGGGGGGGCCTCAATGAGCAGTTCTTC
length: 15; size: NA; D: NA; V: TRBV6-1; J: TRBJ1-1; CDR3: CASSEIGQMNTEAFF; DNA: TGTGCCAGCAGTGAAATTGGTCAGATGAACACTGAAGCTTTCTTT
length: 16; size: NA; D: TRBD2; V: TRBV2; J: TRBJ2-5; CDR3: CASSEGTSGNQETQYF; DNA: TGTGCCAGCAGTGAAGGGACTAGCGGGAATCAAGAGACCCAGTACTTC
length: 13; size: NA; D: NA; V: TRBV30; J: TRBJ2-3; CDR3: CAWSGDSTDTQYF; DNA: TGTGCCTGGAGCGGGGATAGCACAGATACGCAGTATTTT
length: 17; size: NA; D: NA; V: TRBV7-9; J: TRBJ2-2; CDR3: CASSPAGDIANTGELFF; DNA: TGTGCCAGCAGCCCCGCAGGGGACATTGCGAACACCGGGGAGCTGTTTTTT
length: 16; size: NA; D: TRBD1; V: TRBV12-5; J: TRBJ2-7; CDR3: CASGIIVDRAPYEQYF; DNA: TGTGCTAGTGGAATCATAGTTGACAGGGCCCCCTACGAGCAGTACTTC
length: 13; size: NA; D: NA; V: TRBV11-3; J: TRBJ1-3; CDR3: CASSKGAPNTIYF; DNA: TGTGCCAGCAGCAAAGGGGCTCCCAACACCATATATTTT
length: 14; size: NA; D: NA; V: TRBV2; J: TRBJ1-5; CDR3: CASRAGNGNQPQHF; DNA: TGTGCCAGCAGGGCAGGGAATGGCAATCAGCCCCAGCATTTT
length: 13; size: NA; D: NA; V: TRBV5-1; J: TRBJ1-2; CDR3: CASSPVGGHGYTF; DNA: TGCGCCAGCAGCCCGGTAGGGGGTCATGGCTACACCTTC
length: 17; size: NA; D: TRBD2; V: TRBV2; J: TRBJ2-3; CDR3: CASHGVLAGGHTDTQYF; DNA: TGTGCCAGCCATGGGGTACTAGCGGGGGGACACACAGATACGCAGTATTTT
length: 13; size: NA; D: NA; V: TRBV6-6; J: TRBJ2-7; CDR3: CASTTTGSYEQYF; DNA: TGTGCCAGCACCACGACAGGTTCCTACGAGCAGTACTTC
length: 14; size: NA; D: NA; V: TRBV7-2; J: TRBJ2-3; CDR3: CASSSGSVTDTQYF; DNA: TGTGCCAGCAGCTCTGGGAGCGTGACAGATACGCAGTATTTT
length: 13; size: NA; D: TRBD1; V: TRBV19; J: TRBJ1-2; CDR3: CATRQGFVDGYTF; DNA: TGTGCCACACGACAGGGCTTTGTGGATGGCTACACCTTC
length: 14; size: NA; D: TRBD2; V: TRBV6-6; J: TRBJ2-1; CDR3: CASSYSGGSNEQFF; DNA: TGTGCCAGCAGTTATTCGGGGGGTTCGAATGAGCAGTTCTTC
length: 18; size: NA; D: TRBD2; V: TRBV5-5; J: TRBJ2-3; CDR3: CASSTGLAGVASTDTQYF; DNA: TGTGCCAGCAGCACGGGACTAGCGGGGGTTGCGAGCACAGATACGCAGTATTTT
length: 14; size: NA; D: TRBD1; V: TRBV6-1; J: TRBJ2-7; CDR3: CASSGDRGVYEQYF; DNA: TGTGCCAGCAGTGGGGACAGGGGAGTCTACGAGCAGTACTTC
length: 14; size: NA; D: TRBD1; V: TRBV6-1; J: TRBJ2-1; CDR3: CASRKPGQGFEQFF; DNA: TGTGCCAGCAGGAAACCGGGACAGGGGTTTGAGCAGTTCTTC
length: 14; size: NA; D: NA; V: TRBV7-9; J: TRBJ1-2; CDR3: CASSLAGRGSGYTF; DNA: TGTGCCAGCAGCTTAGCGGGTAGGGGAAGCGGCTACACCTTC
length: 17; size: once; D: NA; V: TRBV7-9; J: TRBJ2-4; CDR3: CASSLPWTGRAKNIQYF; DNA: TGTGCCAGCAGCTTACCTTGGACGGGAAGAGCCAAAAACATTCAGTACTTC
length: 13; size: NA; D: NA; V: TRBV6-1; J: TRBJ2-2; CDR3: CAARDSNTGELFF; DNA: TGTGCCGCCCGGGACTCTAACACCGGGGAGCTGTTTTTT
length: 14; size: NA; D: NA; V: TRBV5-1; J: TRBJ2-1; CDR3: CASSVELASNEQFF; DNA: TGCGCCAGCAGCGTCGAACTAGCCTCCAATGAGCAGTTCTTC
length: 14; size: NA; D: TRBD1; V: TRBV6-5; J: TRBJ1-2; CDR3: CASSYWGQGVGYTF; DNA: TGTGCCAGCAGTTACTGGGGACAGGGCGTGGGCTACACCTTC
length: 16; size: NA; D: TRBD1; V: TRBV4-3; J: TRBJ2-7; CDR3: CASSQNPDRDPYEQYF; DNA: TGCGCCAGCAGCCAAAATCCGGACAGGGACCCCTACGAGCAGTACTTC
length: 17; size: NA; D: NA; V: TRBV2; J: TRBJ2-6; CDR3: CASSERGATSGANVLTF; DNA: TGTGCCAGCAGTGAAAGGGGCGCTACATCTGGGGCCAACGTCCTGACTTTC
length: 14; size: NA; D: NA; V: TRBV6-5; J: TRBJ1-3; CDR3: CASSYRGGGNTIYF; DNA: TGTGCCAGCAGTTACCGGGGAGGTGGAAACACCATATATTTT
length: 13; size: NA; D: NA; V: TRBV7-9; J: TRBJ1-2; CDR3: CASSSTGTRGYTF; DNA: TGTGCCAGCAGCTCTACAGGGACCAGAGGCTACACCTTC
length: 16; size: NA; D: TRBD2; V: TRBV7-9; J: TRBJ2-2; CDR3: CASSLRLAGDTGELFF; DNA: TGTGCCAGCAGCTTAAGGCTAGCGGGGGATACCGGGGAGCTGTTTTTT
length: 16; size: NA; D: NA; V: TRBV19; J: TRBJ2-3; CDR3: CASSDTGKYSTDTQYF; DNA: TGTGCCAGTAGTGACACCGGGAAGTATAGCACAGATACGCAGTATTTT
length: 14; size: NA; D: NA; V: TRBV5-4; J: TRBJ2-7; CDR3: CASSFGQSSYEQYF; DNA: TGTGCCAGCAGCTTCGGACAGTCATCCTACGAGCAGTACTTC
length: 15; size: NA; D: NA; V: TRBV6-5; J: TRBJ2-2; CDR3: CASSYSAWTPGELFF; DNA: TGTGCCAGCAGTTACTCGGCCTGGACTCCCGGGGAGCTGTTTTTT